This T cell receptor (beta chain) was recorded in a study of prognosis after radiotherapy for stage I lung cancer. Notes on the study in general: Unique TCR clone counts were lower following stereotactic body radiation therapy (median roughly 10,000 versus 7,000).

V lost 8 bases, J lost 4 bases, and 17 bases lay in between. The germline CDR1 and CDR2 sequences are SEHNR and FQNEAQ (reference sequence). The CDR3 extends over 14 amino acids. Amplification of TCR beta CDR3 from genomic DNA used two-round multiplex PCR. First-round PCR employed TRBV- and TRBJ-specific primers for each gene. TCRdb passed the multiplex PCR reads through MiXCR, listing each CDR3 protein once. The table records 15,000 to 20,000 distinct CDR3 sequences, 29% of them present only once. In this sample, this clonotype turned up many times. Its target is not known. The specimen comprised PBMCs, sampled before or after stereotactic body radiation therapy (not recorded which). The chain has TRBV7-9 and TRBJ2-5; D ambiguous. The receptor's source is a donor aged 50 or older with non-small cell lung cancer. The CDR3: CASGVTSSPETQYF. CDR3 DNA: TGTGCCAGCGGGGTGACTTCCTCTCCAGAGACCCAGTACTTC. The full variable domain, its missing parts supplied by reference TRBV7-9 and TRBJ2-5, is DTGVSQNPRHKITKRGQNVTFRCDPISEHNRLYWYRQTLGQGPEFLTYFQNEAQLEKSRLLSDRFSAERPKGSFSTLEIQRTEQGDSAMYLCASGVTSSPETQYFGPGTRLLVL.